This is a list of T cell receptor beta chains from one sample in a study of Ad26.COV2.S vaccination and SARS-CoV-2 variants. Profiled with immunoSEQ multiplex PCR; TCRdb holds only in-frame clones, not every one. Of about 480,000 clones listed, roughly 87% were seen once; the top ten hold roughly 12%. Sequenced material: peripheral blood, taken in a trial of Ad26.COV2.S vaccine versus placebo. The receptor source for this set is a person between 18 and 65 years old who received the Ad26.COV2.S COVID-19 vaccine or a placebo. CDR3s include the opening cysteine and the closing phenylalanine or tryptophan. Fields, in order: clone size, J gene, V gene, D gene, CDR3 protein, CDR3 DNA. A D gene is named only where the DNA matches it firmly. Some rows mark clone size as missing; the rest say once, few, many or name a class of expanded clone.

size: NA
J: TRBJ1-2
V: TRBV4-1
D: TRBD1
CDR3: CASSQGNRGYDYGYTF
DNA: TGCGCCAGCAGCCAAGGCAACAGGGGGTACGACTATGGCTACACCTTC

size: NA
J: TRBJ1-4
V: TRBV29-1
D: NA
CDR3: CSVAGAGDEKLFF
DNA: TGCAGCGTGGCCGGGGCCGGGGATGAAAAACTGTTTTTT

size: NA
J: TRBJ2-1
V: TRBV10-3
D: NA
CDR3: CAISDTRTYNEQFF
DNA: TGTGCCATCAGTGACACCCGTACCTACAATGAGCAGTTCTTC

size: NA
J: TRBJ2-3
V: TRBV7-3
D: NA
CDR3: CASSPTGGTPFDTQYF
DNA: TGTGCCAGCAGCCCAACAGGCGGGACCCCATTTGATACGCAGTATTTT

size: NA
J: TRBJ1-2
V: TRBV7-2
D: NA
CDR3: CASSLVGVNYGYTF
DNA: TGTGCCAGCAGCTTAGTTGGGGTCAACTATGGCTACACCTTC

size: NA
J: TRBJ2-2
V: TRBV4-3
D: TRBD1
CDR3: CASSQETGSPGELFF
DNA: TGCGCCAGCAGCCAAGAGACAGGGTCCCCCGGGGAGCTGTTTTTT

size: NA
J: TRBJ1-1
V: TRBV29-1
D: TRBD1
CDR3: CSVSGTGTTEAFF
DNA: TGCAGCGTTTCCGGGACAGGAACGACTGAAGCTTTCTTT

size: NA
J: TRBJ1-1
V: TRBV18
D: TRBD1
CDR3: CASSTIRGLSNTEAFF
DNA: TGTGCCAGCTCGACGATCAGGGGGCTCTCGAACACTGAAGCTTTCTTT

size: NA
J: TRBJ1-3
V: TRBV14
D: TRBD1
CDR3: CASSRQGKSDSSGNTIYF
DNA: TGTGCCAGCAGTCGACAGGGGAAATCGGACTCCTCTGGAAACACCATATATTTT

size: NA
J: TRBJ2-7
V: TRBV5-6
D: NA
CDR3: CASSKGPLGEQYF
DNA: TGTGCCAGCAGCAAGGGACCTCTGGGCGAGCAGTACTTC

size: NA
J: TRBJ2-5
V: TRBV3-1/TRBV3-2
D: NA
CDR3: CASSQGGRGGETQYF
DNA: TGTGCCAGCAGCCAAGGGGGCCGCGGAGGGGAGACCCAGTACTTC

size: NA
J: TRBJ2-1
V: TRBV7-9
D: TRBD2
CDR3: CASSFNLAGNNEQFF
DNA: TGTGCCAGCAGCTTTAACCTAGCGGGCAACAATGAGCAGTTCTTC

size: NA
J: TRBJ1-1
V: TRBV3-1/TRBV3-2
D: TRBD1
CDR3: CASSQGQGNTEAFF
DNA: TGTGCCAGCAGCCAGGGACAGGGGAACACTGAAGCTTTCTTT

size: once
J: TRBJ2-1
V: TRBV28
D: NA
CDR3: CASSFGVANEQFF
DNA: TGTGCCAGCAGTTTTGGGGTAGCCAATGAGCAGTTCTTC

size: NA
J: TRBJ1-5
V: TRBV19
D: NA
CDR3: CASSTSTIPGQPQHF
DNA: TGTGCCAGTAGTACGTCGACCATACCGGGTCAGCCCCAGCATTTT

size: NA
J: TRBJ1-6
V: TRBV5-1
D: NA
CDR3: CASSLAFRAASDLNSPLHF
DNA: TGCGCCAGCAGCTTGGCCTTTAGGGCCGCATCTGATCTTAATTCACCCCTCCACTTT

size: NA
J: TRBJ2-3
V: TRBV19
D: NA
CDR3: CASSGLGGRTDTQYF
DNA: TGTGCCAGTAGCGGACTCGGGGGGCGTACAGATACGCAGTATTTT

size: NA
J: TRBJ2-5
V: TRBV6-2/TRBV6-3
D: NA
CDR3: CASSYSPETGSQETQYF
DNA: TGTGCCAGCAGTTACTCCCCTGAAACGGGCAGCCAAGAGACCCAGTACTTC

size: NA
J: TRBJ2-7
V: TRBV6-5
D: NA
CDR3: CASSLPGVEQYF
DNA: TGTGCCAGCAGTCTCCCCGGGGTCGAGCAGTACTTC

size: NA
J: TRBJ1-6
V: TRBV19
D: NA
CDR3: CASSGTVYNSPLHF
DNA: TGTGCCAGTAGCGGAACGGTCTATAATTCACCCCTCCACTTT

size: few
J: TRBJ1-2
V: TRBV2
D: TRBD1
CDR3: CASRDREQGGYTF
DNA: TGTGCCAGCAGGGACAGGGAGCAGGGTGGCTACACCTTC

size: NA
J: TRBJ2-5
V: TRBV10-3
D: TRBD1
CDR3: CAIRPDRGVGETQYF
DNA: TGTGCCATCAGACCGGACAGGGGGGTAGGAGAGACCCAGTACTTC

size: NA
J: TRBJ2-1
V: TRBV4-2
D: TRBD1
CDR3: CASSQDLQGAVGEQFF
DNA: TGTGCCAGCAGCCAAGACCTACAGGGGGCCGTAGGGGAGCAGTTCTTC